This T cell receptor (beta chain) was identified during a study of T cells in Graves' hyperthyroidism and ophthalmopathy. This clonotype was counted ten times or more. RNA transcripts provided the source from which TCR beta CDR3 regions were amplified. An initial round of RT-PCR targeting the TCR CDR3 relied on the HTBI primer set. TCRdb re-called the multiplex PCR reads with MiXCR, one entry per CDR3 protein. The data hold under 400,000 distinct CDR3 sequences, with around a sixth observed a single time. Germline CDR1 reads MNHNS; CDR2 reads SASEGT. V gave up 2 bases and J gave up 2 bases, with 10 bases separating them. The CDR3 is 15 amino acids.

The receptor was isolated from a woman aged 18 to 35 with Graves' hyperthyroidism that later progressed to Graves' ophthalmopathy. The sample was blood. This chain uses TRBV6-1 with TRBJ1-5, with D uncertain. CDR3 amino acids: CASSESGIGNQPQHF. CDR3 sequence (DNA): TGTGCCAGCAGTGAATCAGGAATCGGCAATCAGCCCCAGCATTTT.